Listed here are 3 T cell receptor beta chains from one sample, sequenced in a study of T-cell reconstitution after alpha-beta-depleted transplantation in children. TCRbeta library preparation incorporated unique molecular identifiers. MiXCR, run by TCRdb on the PCR reads, gives a single entry per CDR3 protein. The sample lists over 200,000 distinct CDR3 sequences, roughly a tenth occurring once. The material sequenced was PBMCs, taken before TCRalphabeta/CD19-depleted stem cell transplant. These receptors originate from a child under two years old with acute myeloid leukemia, due to receive a stem cell transplant.

This clonotype showed up many times. The genes are TRBV4-2 and TRBJ2-7; 11 bases are shared with TRBD2. After removal of 5 bases from V and 3 bases from J, the junction contained 9 bases not matched to a gene. The germline gives CDR1 LGHNA, CDR2 YNFKEQ. CDR3 length: 16 residues. CDR3 nucleotides: TGTGCCAGCAGCGAACAGATAGCGGGAGGGAACTACGAGCAGTACTTC. This sequence encodes CASSEQIAGGNYEQYF.

There are many counts of this clonotype. Germline and junction disagree at one end, which may indicate a read error. The chain has TRBV5-1 and TRBJ2-5, with a weak D call TRBD2 (5 bases). The CDR3 has 13 residues. In germline, CDR1 is SGHRS, CDR2 YFSETQ. CDR3 in DNA: TGTGCCAGCAGCTTAGATCGGGGAGAGACCCAGTACTTC. Its protein product is CASSLDRGETQYF.

This clonotype was recorded many times. The chain couples TRBV12-3 or TRBV12-4 to TRBJ2-7, with 7 bases identical to TRBD1. This CDR3 spans 16 amino acids. The V and J ends lost 3 bases and 5 bases, in that order; junction bases with no gene match: 13. Written as DNA, the CDR3 is TGTGCCAGCAGTTTTTCCCCCGCCTCGACAGGGAACGAGCAGTACTTC. Translating it yields CASSFSPASTGNEQYF.